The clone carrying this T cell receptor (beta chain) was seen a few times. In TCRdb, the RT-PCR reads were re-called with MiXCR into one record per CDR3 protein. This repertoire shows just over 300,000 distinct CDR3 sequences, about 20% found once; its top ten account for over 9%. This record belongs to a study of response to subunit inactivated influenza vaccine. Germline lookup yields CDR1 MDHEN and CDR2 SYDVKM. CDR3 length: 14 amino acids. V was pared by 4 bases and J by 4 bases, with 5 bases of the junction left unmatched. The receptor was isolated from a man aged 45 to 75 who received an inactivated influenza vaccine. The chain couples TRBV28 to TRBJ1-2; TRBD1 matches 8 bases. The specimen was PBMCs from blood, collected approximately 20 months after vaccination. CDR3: CASSSGQGIYGYTF. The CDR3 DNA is TGTGCCAGCAGTTCAGGACAGGGTATCTATGGCTACACCTTC.